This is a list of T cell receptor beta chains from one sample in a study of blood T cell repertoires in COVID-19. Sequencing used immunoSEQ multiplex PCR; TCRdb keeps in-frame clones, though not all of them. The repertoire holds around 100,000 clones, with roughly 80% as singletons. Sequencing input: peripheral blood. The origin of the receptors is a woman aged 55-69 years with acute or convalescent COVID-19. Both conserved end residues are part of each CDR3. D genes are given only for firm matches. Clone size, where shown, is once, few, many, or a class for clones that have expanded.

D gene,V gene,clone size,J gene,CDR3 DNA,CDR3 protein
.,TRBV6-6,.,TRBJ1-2,TGTGCCAGCAGACCAGGACAGACCCTTTCCTATGGCTACACCTTC,CASRPGQTLSYGYTF
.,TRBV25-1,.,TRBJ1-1,TGTGCCAGCAGTAGGGGGGGGTGGGATGCTTTCTTT,CASSRGGWDAFF
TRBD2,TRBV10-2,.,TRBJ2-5,TGCGCCAGCAGTGAAACAGCGGGGACCTTCCAAGAGACCCAGTACTTC,CASSETAGTFQETQYF
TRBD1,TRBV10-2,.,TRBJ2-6,TGCGCCAGCAGGAGGACAGGTGGGGGCTCTGGGGCCAACGTCCTGACTTTC,CASRRTGGGSGANVLTF
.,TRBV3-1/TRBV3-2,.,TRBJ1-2,TGTGCCAGCAGCCAAGGGCCAGGGGCAGGTTGGGAGAATGGCTACACCTTC,CASSQGPGAGWENGYTF
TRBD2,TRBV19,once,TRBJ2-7,TGTGCCAGTAGCGCGGGACTAGAAAACTACGAGCAGTACTTC,CASSAGLENYEQYF
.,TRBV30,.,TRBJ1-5,TGTGCCTGGAACGAGCAGCGAGATCAGCCCCAGCATTTT,CAWNEQRDQPQHF
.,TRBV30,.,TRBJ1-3,TGTGCCTGGGTTACCCTAGTACAGGGTAAGCGTGGAAACACCATATATTTT,CAWVTLVQGKRGNTIYF
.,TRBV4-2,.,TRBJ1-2,TGTGCCAGCAGCCAAGGAGGGCTTTGGGGCTACACCTTC,CASSQGGLWGYTF
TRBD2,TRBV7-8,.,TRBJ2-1,TGTGCCAGCAGTTTAGCGGGGGGGAACTACAATGAGCAGTTCTTC,CASSLAGGNYNEQFF
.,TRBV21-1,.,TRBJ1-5,TGTGCCAGCACCAACCGGGACAGGGGGCCCTACAGCAATCAGCCCCAGCATTTT,CASTNRDRGPYSNQPQHF
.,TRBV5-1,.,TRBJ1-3,TGCGCCAGCAGCTTATCTGGGACACGGAACTCTGGAAACACCATATATTTT,CASSLSGTRNSGNTIYF
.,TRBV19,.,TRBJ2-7,TGTGCCAGTAGTATCGGGGGACCGGCCTACGAGCAGTACTTC,CASSIGGPAYEQYF
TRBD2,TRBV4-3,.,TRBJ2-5,TGCGCCAGCAGCCAAGATTTTCGGGGGGGGACCTCGGGGACCCAGTACTTC,CASSQDFRGGTSGTQYF
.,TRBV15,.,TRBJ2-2,TGTGCCACCAGCACCTATACCGGGGAGCTGTTTTTT,CATSTYTGELFF
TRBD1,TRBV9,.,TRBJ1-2,TGTGCCAGCAGCCCGGACAGGAGGGTCTTTGGCTACACCTTC,CASSPDRRVFGYTF
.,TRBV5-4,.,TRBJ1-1,TGTGCCAGCAGCTTGGAGGGAGGGTATGGCACTGAAGCTTTCTTT,CASSLEGGYGTEAFF
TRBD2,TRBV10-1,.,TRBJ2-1,TGCGCCAGCAGCCGGACTCTAGCGGGGGGGTGTTCCAATGAGCAGTTCTTC,CASSRTLAGGCSNEQFF
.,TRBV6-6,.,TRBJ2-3,TGTGCCAGCAAACGGGGTGACACAGATACGCAGTATTTT,CASKRGDTDTQYF
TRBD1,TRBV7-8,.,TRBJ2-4,TGTGCCAGCAGCTTCGGAGGGACAGGGGGTGTAGGAGCCAAAAACATTCAGTACTTC,CASSFGGTGGVGAKNIQYF
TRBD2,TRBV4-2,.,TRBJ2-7,TGTGCCAGCAGCCAAGATCAAGGACTAGCGTCCTACGAGCAGTACTTC,CASSQDQGLASYEQYF
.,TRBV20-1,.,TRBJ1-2,TGCAGTGCTAACAGGGACTATGGCTACACCTTC,CSANRDYGYTF
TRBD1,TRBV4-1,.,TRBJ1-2,TGCGCCAGCAGCCAGGGGGGACAGGGCGGATATGGCTACACCTTC,CASSQGGQGGYGYTF
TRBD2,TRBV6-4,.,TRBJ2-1,TGTGCCAGCATAGCGGGGGTCGAGCAGTTCTTC,CASIAGVEQFF
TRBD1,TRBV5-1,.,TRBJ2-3,TGCGCCAGCAGCTGGGGACAGGGGGATGCGGATACGCAGTATTTT,CASSWGQGDADTQYF
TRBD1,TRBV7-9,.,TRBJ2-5,TGTGCCAGCAGCCGGGGACAGCAAGAGACCCAGTACTTC,CASSRGQQETQYF
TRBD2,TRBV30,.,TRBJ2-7,TGTGCCTGGTCTAGCGGGGGGACCAGCTCCTACGAGCAGTACTTC,CAWSSGGTSSYEQYF